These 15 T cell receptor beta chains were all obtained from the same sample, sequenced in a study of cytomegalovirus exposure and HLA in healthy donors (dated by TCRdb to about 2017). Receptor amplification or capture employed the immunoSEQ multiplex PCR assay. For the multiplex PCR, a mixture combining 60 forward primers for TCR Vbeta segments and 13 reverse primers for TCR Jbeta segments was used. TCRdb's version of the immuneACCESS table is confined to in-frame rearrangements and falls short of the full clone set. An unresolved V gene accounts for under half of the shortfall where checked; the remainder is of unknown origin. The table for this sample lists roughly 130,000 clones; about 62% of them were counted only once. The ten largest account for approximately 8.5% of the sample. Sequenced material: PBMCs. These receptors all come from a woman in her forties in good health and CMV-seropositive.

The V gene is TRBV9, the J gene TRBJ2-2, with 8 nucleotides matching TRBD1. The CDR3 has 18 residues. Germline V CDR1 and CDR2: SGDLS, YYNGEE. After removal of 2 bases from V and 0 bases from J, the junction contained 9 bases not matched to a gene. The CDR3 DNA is TGTGCCAGCAGCGTCGGGACAGGTACCATTACGAACACCGGGGAGCTGTTTTTT. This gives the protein CASSVGTGTITNTGELFF.

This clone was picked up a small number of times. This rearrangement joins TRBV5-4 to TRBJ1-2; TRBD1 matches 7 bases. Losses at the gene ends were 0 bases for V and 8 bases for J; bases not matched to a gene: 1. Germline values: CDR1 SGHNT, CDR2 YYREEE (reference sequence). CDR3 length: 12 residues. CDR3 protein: CASSLEDRGYTF. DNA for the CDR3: TGTGCCAGCAGCTTGGAGGACAGGGGCTACACCTTC.

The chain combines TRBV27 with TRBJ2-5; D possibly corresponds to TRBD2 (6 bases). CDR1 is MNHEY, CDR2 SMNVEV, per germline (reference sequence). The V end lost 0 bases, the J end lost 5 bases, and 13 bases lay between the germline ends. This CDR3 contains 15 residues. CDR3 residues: CASSLSSAGWETQYF. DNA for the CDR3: TGTGCCAGCAGTTTATCGTCCGCGGGATGGGAGACCCAGTACTTC.

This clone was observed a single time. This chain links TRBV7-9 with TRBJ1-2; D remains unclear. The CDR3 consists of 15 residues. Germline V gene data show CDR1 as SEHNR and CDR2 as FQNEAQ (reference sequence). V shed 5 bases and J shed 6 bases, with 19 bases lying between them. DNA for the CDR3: TGTGCCAGCAGCCCCCCTTGGACGGGAGAGGATGGCTACACCTTC. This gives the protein CASSPPWTGEDGYTF.

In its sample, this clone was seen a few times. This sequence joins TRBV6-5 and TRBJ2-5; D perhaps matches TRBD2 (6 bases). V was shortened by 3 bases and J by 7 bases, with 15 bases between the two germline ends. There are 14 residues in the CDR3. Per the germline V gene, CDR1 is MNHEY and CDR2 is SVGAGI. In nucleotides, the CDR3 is TGTGCCAGCAGTTATATCGGCGGGGAAGGGACCCAGTACTTC. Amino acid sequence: CASSYIGGEGTQYF.

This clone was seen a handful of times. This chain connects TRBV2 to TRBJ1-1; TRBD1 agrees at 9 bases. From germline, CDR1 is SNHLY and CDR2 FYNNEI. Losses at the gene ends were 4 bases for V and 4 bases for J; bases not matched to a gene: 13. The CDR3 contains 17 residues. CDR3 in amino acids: CASSVSSGTGIPTEAFF. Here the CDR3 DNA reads TGTGCCAGCAGTGTAAGCTCCGGGACAGGGATCCCCACTGAAGCTTTCTTT.

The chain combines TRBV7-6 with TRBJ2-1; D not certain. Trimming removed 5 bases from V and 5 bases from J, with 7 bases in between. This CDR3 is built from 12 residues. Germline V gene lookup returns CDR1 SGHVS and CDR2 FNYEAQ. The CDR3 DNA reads TGTGCCAGCAGCCTCGGAGACAATGAGCAGTTCTTC. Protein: CASSLGDNEQFF.

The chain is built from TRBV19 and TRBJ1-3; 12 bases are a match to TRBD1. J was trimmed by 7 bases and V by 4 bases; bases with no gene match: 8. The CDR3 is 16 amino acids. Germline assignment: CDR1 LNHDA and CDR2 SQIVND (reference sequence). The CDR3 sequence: CASSSEGTGGLNTIYF. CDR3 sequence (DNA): TGTGCCAGTAGTAGCGAAGGGACAGGGGGCCTGAACACCATATATTTT.

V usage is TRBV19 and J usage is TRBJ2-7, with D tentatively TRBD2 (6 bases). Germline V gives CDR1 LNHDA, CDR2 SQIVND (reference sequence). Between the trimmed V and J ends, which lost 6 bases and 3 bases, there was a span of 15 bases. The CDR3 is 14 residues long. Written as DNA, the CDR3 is TGTGCCAGTAGCCGGGACTCCACTAACTACGAGCAGTACTTC. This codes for CASSRDSTNYEQYF.

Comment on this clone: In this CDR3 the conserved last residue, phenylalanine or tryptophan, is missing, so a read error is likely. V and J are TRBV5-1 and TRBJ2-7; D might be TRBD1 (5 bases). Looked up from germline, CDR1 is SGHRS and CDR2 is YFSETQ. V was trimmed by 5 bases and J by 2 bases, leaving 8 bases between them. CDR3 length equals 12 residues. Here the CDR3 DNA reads TGCGCCAGCAGGGACATACCCTACGAGCAGTACCTC. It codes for CASRDIPYEQYL.

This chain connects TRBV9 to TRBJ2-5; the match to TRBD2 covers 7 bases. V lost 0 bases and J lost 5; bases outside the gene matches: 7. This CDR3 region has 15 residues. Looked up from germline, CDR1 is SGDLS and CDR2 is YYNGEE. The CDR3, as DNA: TGTGCCAGCAGCGTAGATGGTAGCGGGTTGGAGACCCAGTACTTC. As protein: CASSVDGSGLETQYF.

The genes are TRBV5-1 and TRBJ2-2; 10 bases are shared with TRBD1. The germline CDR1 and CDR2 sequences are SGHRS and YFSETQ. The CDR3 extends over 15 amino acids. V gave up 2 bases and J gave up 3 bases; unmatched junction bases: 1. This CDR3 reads CASSFGQGDTGELFF. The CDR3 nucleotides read TGCGCCAGCAGCTTTGGACAGGGGGACACCGGGGAGCTGTTTTTT. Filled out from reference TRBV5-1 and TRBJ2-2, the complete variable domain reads KAGVTQTPRYLIKTRGQQVTLSCSPISGHRSVSWYQQTPGQGLQFLFEYFSETQRNKGNFPGRFSGRQFSNSRSEMNVSTLELGDSALYLCASSFGQGDTGELFFGEGSRLTVL.

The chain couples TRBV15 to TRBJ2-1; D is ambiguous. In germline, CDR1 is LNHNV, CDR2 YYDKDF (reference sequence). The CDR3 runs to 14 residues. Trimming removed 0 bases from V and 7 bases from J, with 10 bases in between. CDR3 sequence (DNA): TGTGCCACCAGCAGAGAACGAGTCTTAAATGAGCAGTTCTTC. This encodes CATSRERVLNEQFF.

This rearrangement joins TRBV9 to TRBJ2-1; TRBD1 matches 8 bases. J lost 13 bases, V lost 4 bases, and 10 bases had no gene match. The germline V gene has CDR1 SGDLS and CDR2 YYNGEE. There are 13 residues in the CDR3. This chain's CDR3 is CASSPGQGPFQFF. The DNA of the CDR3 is TGTGCCAGCAGCCCCGGACAGGGTCCATTTCAGTTCTTC.

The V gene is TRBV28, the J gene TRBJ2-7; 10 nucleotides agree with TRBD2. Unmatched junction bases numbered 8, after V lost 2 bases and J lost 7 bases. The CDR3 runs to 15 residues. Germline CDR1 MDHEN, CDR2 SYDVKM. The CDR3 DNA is TGTGCCAGCAGTTTAGAACTAGCGGGAAATGGAGAGCAGTACTTC. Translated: CASSLELAGNGEQYF.